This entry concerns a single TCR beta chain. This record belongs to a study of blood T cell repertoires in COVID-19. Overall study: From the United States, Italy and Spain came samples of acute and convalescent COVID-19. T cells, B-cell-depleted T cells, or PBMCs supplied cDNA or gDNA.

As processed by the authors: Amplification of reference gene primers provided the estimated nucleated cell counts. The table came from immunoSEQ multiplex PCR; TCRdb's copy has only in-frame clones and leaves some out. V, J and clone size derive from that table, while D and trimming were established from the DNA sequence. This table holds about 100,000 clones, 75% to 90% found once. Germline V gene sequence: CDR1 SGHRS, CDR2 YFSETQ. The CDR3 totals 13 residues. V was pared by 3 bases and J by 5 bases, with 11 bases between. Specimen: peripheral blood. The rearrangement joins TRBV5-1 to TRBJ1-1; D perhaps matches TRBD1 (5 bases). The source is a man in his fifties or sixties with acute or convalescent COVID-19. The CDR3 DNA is TGCGCCAGCAGCTCCAATCGGGGGACTGAAGCTTTCTTT. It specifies CASSSNRGTEAFF.